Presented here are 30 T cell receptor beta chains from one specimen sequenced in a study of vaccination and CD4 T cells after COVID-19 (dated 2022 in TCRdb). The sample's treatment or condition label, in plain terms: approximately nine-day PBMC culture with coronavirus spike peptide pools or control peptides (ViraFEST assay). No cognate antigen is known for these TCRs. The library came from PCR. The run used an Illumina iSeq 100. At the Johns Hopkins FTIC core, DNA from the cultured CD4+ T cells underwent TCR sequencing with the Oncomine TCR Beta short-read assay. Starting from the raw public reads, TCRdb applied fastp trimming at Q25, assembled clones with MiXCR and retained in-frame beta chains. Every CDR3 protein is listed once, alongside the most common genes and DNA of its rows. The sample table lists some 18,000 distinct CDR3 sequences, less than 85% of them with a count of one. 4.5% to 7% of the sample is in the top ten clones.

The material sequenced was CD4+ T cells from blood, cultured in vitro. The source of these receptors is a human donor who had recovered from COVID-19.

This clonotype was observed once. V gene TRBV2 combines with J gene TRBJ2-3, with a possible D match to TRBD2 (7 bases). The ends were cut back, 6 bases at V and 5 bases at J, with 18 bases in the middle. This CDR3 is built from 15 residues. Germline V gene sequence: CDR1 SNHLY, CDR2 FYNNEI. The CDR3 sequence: CASSQLAEGGDTQYF. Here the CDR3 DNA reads TGTGCCAGCAGCCAGCTAGCGGAAGGGGGAGATACGCAGTATTTT.

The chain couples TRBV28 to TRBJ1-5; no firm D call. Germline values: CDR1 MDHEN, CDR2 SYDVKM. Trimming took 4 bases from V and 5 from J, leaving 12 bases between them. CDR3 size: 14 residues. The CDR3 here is CASSYVRPDQPQHF. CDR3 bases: TGTGCCAGCAGTTATGTAAGGCCCGATCAGCCCCAGCATTTT.

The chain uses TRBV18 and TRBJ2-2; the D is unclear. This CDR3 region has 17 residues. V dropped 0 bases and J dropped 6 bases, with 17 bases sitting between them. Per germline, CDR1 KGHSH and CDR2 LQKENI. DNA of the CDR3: TGTGCCAGCTCACCACCGGAAAGGTTTACGATGGCCGGGGAGCTGTTTTTT. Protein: CASSPPERFTMAGELFF.

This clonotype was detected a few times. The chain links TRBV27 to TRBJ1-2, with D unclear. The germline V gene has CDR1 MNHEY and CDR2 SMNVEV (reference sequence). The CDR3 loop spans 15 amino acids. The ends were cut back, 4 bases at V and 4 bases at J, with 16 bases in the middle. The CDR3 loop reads CASSSPGRSLYGYTF. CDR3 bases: TGTGCCAGCAGTTCCCCGGGTCGCTCCCTCTATGGCTACACCTTC.

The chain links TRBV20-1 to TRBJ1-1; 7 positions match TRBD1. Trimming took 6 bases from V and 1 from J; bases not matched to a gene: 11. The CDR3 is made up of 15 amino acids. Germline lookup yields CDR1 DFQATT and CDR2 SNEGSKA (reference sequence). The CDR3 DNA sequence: TGCAGTGCGCCACGGGGACAGATCCAGAACACTGAAGCTTTCTTT. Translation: CSAPRGQIQNTEAFF.

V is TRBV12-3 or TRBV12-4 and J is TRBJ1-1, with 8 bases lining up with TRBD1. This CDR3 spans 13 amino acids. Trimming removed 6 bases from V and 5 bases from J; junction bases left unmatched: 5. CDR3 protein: CASRGTGGTEAFF. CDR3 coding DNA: TGTGCCAGCAGAGGTACAGGGGGTACTGAAGCTTTCTTT.

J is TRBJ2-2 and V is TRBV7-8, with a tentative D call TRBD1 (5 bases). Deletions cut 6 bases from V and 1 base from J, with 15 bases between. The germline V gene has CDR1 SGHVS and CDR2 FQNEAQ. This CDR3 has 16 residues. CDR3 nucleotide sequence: TGTGCCAGCAGACGACAGACGACCGAGAACACCGGGGAGCTGTTTTTT. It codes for CASRRQTTENTGELFF.

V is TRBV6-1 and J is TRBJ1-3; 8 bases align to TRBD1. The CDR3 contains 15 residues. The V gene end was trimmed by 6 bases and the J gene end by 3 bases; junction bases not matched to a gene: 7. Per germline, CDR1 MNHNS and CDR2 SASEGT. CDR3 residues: CASRPDRGNGNTIYF. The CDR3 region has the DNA TGTGCCAGCAGACCCGACAGGGGCAATGGAAACACCATATATTTT.

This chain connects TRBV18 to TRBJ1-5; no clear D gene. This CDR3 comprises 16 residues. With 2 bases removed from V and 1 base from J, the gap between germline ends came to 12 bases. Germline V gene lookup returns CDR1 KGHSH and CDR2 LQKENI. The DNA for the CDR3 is TGTGCCAGCTCACCAGGGCAACTTGGGAGCAATCAGCCCCAGCATTTT. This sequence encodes CASSPGQLGSNQPQHF. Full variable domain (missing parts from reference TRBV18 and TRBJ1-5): NAGVMQNPRHLVRRRGQEARLRCSPMKGHSHVYWYRQLPEEGLKFMVYLQKENIIDESGMPKERFSAEFPKEGPSILRIQQVVRGDSAAYFCASSPGQLGSNQPQHFGDGTRLSIL.

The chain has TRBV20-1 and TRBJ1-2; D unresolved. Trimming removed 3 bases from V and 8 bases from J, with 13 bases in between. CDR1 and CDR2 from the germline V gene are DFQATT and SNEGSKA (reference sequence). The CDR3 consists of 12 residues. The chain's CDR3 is CSASDLPSGYTF. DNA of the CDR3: TGCAGTGCTAGTGACCTCCCAAGCGGCTACACCTTC.

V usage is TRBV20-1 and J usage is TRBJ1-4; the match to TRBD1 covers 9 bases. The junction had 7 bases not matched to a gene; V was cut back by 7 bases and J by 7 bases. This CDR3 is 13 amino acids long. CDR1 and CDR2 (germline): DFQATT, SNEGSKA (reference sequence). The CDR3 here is CSVPTGGFEKLFF. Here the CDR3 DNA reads TGCAGTGTCCCGACAGGGGGTTTTGAAAAACTGTTTTTT.

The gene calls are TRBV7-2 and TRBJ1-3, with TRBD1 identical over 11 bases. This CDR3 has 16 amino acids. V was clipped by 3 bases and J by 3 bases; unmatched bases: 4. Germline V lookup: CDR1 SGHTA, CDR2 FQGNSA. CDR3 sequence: CASSLGTGGNGNTIYF. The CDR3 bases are TGTGCCAGCAGCTTGGGGACAGGGGGAAATGGAAACACCATATATTTT.

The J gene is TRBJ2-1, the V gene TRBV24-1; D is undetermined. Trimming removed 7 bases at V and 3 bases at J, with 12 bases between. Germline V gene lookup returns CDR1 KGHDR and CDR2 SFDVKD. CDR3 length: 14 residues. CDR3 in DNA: TGTGCCACCAGCACCCGAGCAGACTACAATGAGCAGTTCTTC. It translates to CATSTRADYNEQFF.

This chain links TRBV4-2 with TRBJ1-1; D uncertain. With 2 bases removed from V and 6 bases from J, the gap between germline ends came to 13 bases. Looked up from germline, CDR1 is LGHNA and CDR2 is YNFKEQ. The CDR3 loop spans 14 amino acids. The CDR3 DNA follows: TGTGCCAGCAGCCAACTAGAACGGGGTGCTGAAGCTTTCTTT. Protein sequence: CASSQLERGAEAFF.

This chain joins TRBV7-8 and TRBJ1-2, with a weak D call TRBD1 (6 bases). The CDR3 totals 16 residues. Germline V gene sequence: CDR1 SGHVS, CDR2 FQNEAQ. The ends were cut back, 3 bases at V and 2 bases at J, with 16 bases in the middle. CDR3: CASSFGAGGSNYGYTF. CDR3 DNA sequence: TGTGCCAGCAGCTTTGGGGCGGGGGGCTCCAACTATGGCTACACCTTC.

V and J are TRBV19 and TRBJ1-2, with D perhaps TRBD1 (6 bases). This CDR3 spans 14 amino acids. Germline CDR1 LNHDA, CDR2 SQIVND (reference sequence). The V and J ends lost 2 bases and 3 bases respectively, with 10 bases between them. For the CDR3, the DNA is TGTGCCAGTAGTATACGAGGGGGAGACTATGGCTACACCTTC. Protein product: CASSIRGGDYGYTF.

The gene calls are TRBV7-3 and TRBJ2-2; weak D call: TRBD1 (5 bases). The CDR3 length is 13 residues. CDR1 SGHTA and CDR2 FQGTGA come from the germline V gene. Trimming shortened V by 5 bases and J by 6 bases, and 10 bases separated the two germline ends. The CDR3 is CASSQGMAGELFF. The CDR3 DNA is TGTGCCAGCAGCCAGGGTATGGCCGGGGAGCTGTTTTTT.

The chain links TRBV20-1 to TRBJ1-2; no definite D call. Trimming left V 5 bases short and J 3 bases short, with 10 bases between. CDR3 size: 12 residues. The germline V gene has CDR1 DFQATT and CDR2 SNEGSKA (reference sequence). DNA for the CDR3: TGCAGTGCTGGTCCCTTACACTATGGCTACACCTTC. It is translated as CSAGPLHYGYTF.

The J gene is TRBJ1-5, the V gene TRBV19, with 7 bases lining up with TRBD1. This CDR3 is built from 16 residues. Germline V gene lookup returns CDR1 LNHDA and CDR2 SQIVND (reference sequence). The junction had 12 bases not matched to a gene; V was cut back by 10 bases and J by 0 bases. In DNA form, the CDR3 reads TGTGCCACCATGGATCTAGGGGGCGGTAGCAATCAGCCCCAGCATTTT. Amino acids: CATMDLGGGSNQPQHF.

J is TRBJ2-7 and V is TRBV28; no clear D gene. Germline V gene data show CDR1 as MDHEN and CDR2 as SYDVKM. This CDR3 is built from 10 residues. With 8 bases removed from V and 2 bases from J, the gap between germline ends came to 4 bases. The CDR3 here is CASGTYEQYF. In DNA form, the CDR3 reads TGTGCCAGCGGAACCTACGAGCAGTACTTC.

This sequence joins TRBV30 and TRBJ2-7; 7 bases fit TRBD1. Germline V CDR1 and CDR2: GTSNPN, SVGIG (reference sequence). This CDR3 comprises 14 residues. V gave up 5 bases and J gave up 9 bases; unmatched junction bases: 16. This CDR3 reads CAWSRDSTLSSQYF. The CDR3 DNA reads TGTGCCTGGTCGAGGGACAGTACCCTAAGCTCGCAGTACTTC. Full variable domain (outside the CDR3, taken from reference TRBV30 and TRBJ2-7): SQTIHQWPATLVQPVGSPLSLECTVEGTSNPNLYWYRQAAGRGLQLLFYSVGIGQISSEVPQNLSASRPQDRQFILSSKKLLLSDSGFYLCAWSRDSTLSSQYFGPGTRLTVT.

CDR3 bases: TGTGCCAGCAGGGACAGCTTGAACACTGAAGCTTTCTTT. Residues: CASRDSLNTEAFF. The chain is built from TRBV6-1 and TRBJ1-1, with D possibly TRBD1 on 6 matching bases. Germline lookup yields CDR1 MNHNS and CDR2 SASEGT. V was shortened by 6 bases and J by 0 bases, with 8 bases between the two germline ends. There are 13 residues in the CDR3.

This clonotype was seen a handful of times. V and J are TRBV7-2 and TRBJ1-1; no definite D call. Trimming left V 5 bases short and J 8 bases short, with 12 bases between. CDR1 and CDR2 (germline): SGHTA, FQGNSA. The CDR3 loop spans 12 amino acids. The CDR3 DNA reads TGTGCCAGCAGCCTATACACGTTCGAAGCTTTCTTT. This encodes CASSLYTFEAFF.

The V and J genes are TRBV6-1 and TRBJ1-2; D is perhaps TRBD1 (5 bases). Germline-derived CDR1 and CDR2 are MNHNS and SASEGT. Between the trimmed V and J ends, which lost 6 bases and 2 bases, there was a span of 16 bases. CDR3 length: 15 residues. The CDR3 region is CASSPNGGGNYGYTF. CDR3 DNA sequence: TGTGCCAGCAGCCCCAACGGGGGTGGGAACTATGGCTACACCTTC.

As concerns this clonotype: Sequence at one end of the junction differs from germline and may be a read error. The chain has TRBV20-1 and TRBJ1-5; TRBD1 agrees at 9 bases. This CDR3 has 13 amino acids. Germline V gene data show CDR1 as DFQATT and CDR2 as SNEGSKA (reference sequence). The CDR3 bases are TGCAGTGCGCCCGGGACAGGGAATCGGCCCCAGCATTTT. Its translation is CSAPGTGNRPQHF.

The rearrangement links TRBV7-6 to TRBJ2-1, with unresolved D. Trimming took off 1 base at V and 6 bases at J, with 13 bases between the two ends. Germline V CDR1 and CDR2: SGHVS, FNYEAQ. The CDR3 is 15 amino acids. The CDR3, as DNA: TGTGCCAGCAGCTTAGGGTGGAGTGTATCCAATGAGCAGTTCTTC. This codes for CASSLGWSVSNEQFF.

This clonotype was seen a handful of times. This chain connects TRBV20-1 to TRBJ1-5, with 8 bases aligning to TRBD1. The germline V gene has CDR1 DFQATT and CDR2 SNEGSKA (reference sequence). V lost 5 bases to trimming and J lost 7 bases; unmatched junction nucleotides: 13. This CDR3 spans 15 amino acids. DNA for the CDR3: TGCAGTGCTGACAGGGGAGTGGGAGTGGGGCAGCCCCAGCATTTT. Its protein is CSADRGVGVGQPQHF.

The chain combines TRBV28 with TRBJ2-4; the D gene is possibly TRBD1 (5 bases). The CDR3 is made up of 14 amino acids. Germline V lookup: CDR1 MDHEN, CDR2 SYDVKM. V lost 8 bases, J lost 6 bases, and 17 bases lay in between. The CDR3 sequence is CASRPVGQGNIQYF. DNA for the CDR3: TGTGCCAGCCGTCCCGTTGGACAAGGAAACATTCAGTACTTC. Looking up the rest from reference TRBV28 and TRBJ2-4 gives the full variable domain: DVKVTQSSRYLVKRTGEKVFLECVQDMDHENMFWYRQDPGLGLRLIYFSYDVKMKEKGDIPEGYSVSREKKERFSLILESASTNQTSMYLCASRPVGQGNIQYFGAGTRLSVL.

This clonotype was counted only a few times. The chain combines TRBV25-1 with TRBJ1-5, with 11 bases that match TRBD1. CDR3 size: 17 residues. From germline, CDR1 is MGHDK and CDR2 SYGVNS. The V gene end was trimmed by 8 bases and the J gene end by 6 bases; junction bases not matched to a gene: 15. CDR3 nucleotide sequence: TGTGCCAGCTCGCCGGGACAGGGGGACCCTTGGGCTCAGCCCCAGCATTTT. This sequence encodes CASSPGQGDPWAQPQHF. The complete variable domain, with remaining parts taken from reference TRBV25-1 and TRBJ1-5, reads EADIYQTPRYLVIGTGKKITLECSQTMGHDKMYWYQQDPGMELHLIHYSYGVNSTEKGDLSSESTVSRIRTEHFPLTLESARPSHTSQYLCASSPGQGDPWAQPQHFGDGTRLSIL.

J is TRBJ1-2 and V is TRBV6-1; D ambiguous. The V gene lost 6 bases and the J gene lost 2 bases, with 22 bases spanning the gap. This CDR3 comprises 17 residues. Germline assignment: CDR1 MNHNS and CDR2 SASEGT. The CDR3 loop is CASRASPGRIFNYGYTF. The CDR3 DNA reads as TGTGCCAGCAGAGCAAGTCCGGGTAGGATCTTCAACTATGGCTACACCTTC.